Shown below are 11 T cell receptor beta chains from a single sample sequenced in a study of cytomegalovirus exposure and HLA in healthy donors. Use of 60 Vbeta and 13 Jbeta primers characterized the PCR. TCRdb's copy holds only in-frame clones and misses some; the assay was immunoSEQ multiplex PCR. In the table there are under 90,000 clones, roughly 70% of which are singletons. The sample consisted of PBMCs. These receptor sequences come from a woman aged 45-65 years in good health and CMV-seropositive.

This sequence joins TRBV5-4 and TRBJ2-1, with 13 bases lining up with TRBD2. The CDR3 spans 18 residues. Germline trimming cut 4 bases from V and 1 base from J; bases unmatched to any gene: 8. Germline CDR1 and CDR2: SGHNT and YYREEE (reference sequence). This chain's CDR3 is CASSPRLAGGESYNEQFF. CDR3 in DNA: TGTGCCAGCAGCCCCCGACTAGCGGGGGGCGAATCCTACAATGAGCAGTTCTTC.

The gene calls are TRBV10-2 and TRBJ2-5; 11 bases fit TRBD2. V trimming: 4 bases; J trimming: 4 bases; junction bases outside the gene matches: 2. Germline V gene sequence: CDR1 WSHSY, CDR2 SAAADI. The CDR3 contains 14 residues. CDR3 amino acids: CASSGTSGRETQYF. The DNA for the CDR3 is TGCGCCAGCAGTGGTACTAGCGGGAGAGAGACCCAGTACTTC.

The V gene is TRBV7-8, the J gene TRBJ2-5; 8 bases are a match to TRBD1. Germline V lookup: CDR1 SGHVS, CDR2 FQNEAQ. CDR3 length equals 15 residues. Trimming removed 5 bases from V and 5 bases from J; junction bases left unmatched: 10. CDR3 bases: TGTGCCAGCAGCCTATGGGACAGGATTGGCGAGACCCAGTACTTC. The encoded protein is CASSLWDRIGETQYF.

The chain recombines TRBV27 with TRBJ2-7; possible D gene TRBD1, 6 bases. CDR1 and CDR2 from the germline V gene are MNHEY and SMNVEV (reference sequence). This CDR3 is built from 14 residues. Deletions cut 6 bases from V and 0 bases from J, with 12 bases between. The CDR3 reads CASSPETGSYEQYF. The CDR3 DNA sequence: TGTGCCAGCAGCCCCGAGACAGGCTCCTACGAGCAGTACTTC.

CDR3 sequence reads: CASSLEQGPRREKLFF. Here the CDR3 DNA reads TGCGCCAGCAGCTTGGAACAGGGGCCCAGAAGGGAAAAACTGTTTTTT. The V gene is TRBV5-1, the J gene TRBJ1-4, with 7 bases matching TRBD1. The ends lost 0 bases at V and 8 bases at J; junction bases unmatched: 10. Per the germline V gene, CDR1 is SGHRS and CDR2 is YFSETQ. This CDR3 region has 16 residues.

The chain joins TRBV28 to TRBJ2-1; 7 positions match TRBD1. The CDR3 extends over 14 amino acids. CDR1 is MDHEN and CDR2 is SYDVKM in the germline V gene. Trimming at V came to 6 bases and at J to 5 bases, leaving 7 bases not matched to a gene. CDR3 in amino acids: CASSTTGNHNEQFF. The CDR3 coding sequence is TGTGCCAGCAGCACGACAGGGAACCACAATGAGCAGTTCTTC.

In this sample, this clone turned up a few times. The chain joins TRBV27 to TRBJ2-3; 16 positions agree with TRBD2. CDR1 and CDR2 from the germline V gene are MNHEY and SMNVEV (reference sequence). The CDR3 loop spans 19 amino acids. With 5 bases clipped from V and 4 bases from J, the junction kept 12 bases outside the gene matches. This CDR3 reads CASSPQMGLAGGLPDTQYF. CDR3 bases: TGTGCCAGCAGTCCACAGATGGGACTAGCGGGAGGGCTACCAGATACGCAGTATTTT.

This chain connects TRBV6-5 to TRBJ2-7, with 9 positions matching TRBD2. The length of the CDR3 is 15 residues. Germline CDR1 MNHEY, CDR2 SVGAGI. V lost 4 bases and J lost 5; bases outside the gene matches: 9. This CDR3 is CASSSLASGTNEQYF. In DNA form, the CDR3 reads TGTGCCAGCAGTTCCCTGGCTAGCGGGACCAACGAGCAGTACTTC.

This chain links TRBV5-6 with TRBJ1-5, with 7 bases aligning to TRBD1. The CDR3 extends over 16 amino acids. The germline gives CDR1 SGHDT, CDR2 YYEEEE. J was trimmed by 1 base and V by 2 bases; bases with no gene match: 6. The CDR3 nucleotides read TGTGCCAGCAGCTTTTACTCACAGGGGAGCAATCAGCCCCAGCATTTT. Its translation is CASSFYSQGSNQPQHF.

In nucleotides, the CDR3 is TGTGCCTGGAGTCCGCGGGACAGTGAGCAGTTCTTC. This translates into CAWSPRDSEQFF. The chain has TRBV30 and TRBJ2-1, with D perhaps matching TRBD1 (7 bases). The CDR3 has 12 residues. The ends were cut back, 2 bases at V and 9 bases at J, with 11 bases in the middle. From germline, CDR1 is GTSNPN and CDR2 SVGIG (reference sequence).

The chain recombines TRBV9 with TRBJ2-3; D may be TRBD1 (6 bases). Per germline, CDR1 SGDLS and CDR2 YYNGEE. CDR3 length: 13 residues. The V end was cut by 4 bases, the J end by 9 bases, with 15 bases between. CDR3 region: CASSPWSGDTQYF. CDR3 bases: TGTGCCAGCAGCCCCTGGTCAGGGGACACGCAGTATTTT.